Listed here are 27 T cell receptor beta chains from one sample, sequenced in a study of post-analysis software for immune sequencing data. These receptors lack a known antigen. Study-wide points: Higher frequency in patients than in controls was seen for several TRBV segments, with TRBV5-6, TRBV5-1 and TRBV20-1 among them.

Unique molecular identifiers had been added to the TCR beta cDNA libraries. One entry per CDR3 protein results from TCRdb running MiXCR on the PCR reads. This repertoire shows more than 450,000 distinct CDR3 sequences, around 34% found once; its top ten account for 4.5% to 7.5%. Sequencing input: blood. The source of these receptors is a girl aged 2-17 years with multiple sclerosis.

The chain couples TRBV27 to TRBJ1-2; D is undetermined. The CDR3 has 13 amino acids. V dropped 6 bases and J dropped 5 bases, with 13 bases sitting between them. The germline V gene encodes CDR1 MNHEY and CDR2 SMNVEV (reference sequence). This CDR3 is CASSLDGVYGYTF. CDR3 DNA: TGTGCCAGCAGCCTGGACGGTGTATATGGCTACACCTTC.

This clonotype was detected only a few times. V is TRBV19 and J is TRBJ1-1; no definite D call. The CDR3 sequence is 11 residues long. CDR1 and CDR2 from the germline V gene are LNHDA and SQIVND (reference sequence). V lost 7 bases to trimming and J lost 1 base, with 4 bases between them. CDR3 sequence: CASTENTEAFF. DNA for the CDR3: TGTGCCAGTACGGAGAACACTGAAGCTTTCTTT.

The chain is built from TRBV5-1 and TRBJ2-4; D uncertain. The assigned J gene may be wrong: the sequence end matches TRBJ2-7 better. Germline lookup yields CDR1 SGHRS and CDR2 YFSETQ. CDR3 length: 14 amino acids. The CDR3 DNA reads TGCGCCAGCAGCCCCCCCGGGCAGTTCGACGAGCAGTACTTC. It codes for CASSPPGQFDEQYF.

The chain couples TRBV11-1 to TRBJ2-5, with D uncertain. The closer fit of TRBJ2-1 to the DNA end suggests the J call may be wrong. CDR1 and CDR2 (germline): SGHAT, FQDESV (reference sequence). There are 14 residues in the CDR3. The CDR3 coding sequence is TGTGCCAGCAGCACAGACGGACCCGGAGAGACCCAGTTCTTC. The encoded protein is CASSTDGPGETQFF.

This clonotype has a handful of counts. The chain employs TRBV3-1 and TRBJ2-6, with TRBD1 identical over 8 bases. The CDR3 loop spans 21 amino acids. Germline V gives CDR1 LGHDT, CDR2 YNNKEL (reference sequence). V lost 0 bases to trimming and J lost 2 bases; unmatched junction nucleotides: 15. The CDR3 spells CASSQDFPTGAITPGANVLTF. In DNA, the CDR3 is TGTGCCAGCAGCCAAGATTTTCCGACAGGGGCAATAACCCCTGGGGCCAACGTCCTGACTTTC.

The sample holds one count of this clonotype. The gene calls are TRBV11-2 and TRBJ2-5; D unclear. The length of the CDR3 is 16 residues. Germline loops: CDR1 SGHAT, CDR2 FQNNGV. The V and J ends lost 3 bases and 2 bases respectively, with 16 bases between them. In nucleotides, the CDR3 is TGTGCCAGCAGCTTCCCTTGGGGTATTACGCAAGAGACCCAGTACTTC. This codes for CASSFPWGITQETQYF.

The gene calls are TRBV15 and TRBJ1-2; 7 nucleotides agree with TRBD1. The junction had 6 bases not matched to a gene; V was cut back by 1 base and J by 7 bases. The CDR3 loop spans 14 amino acids. Germline loops: CDR1 LNHNV, CDR2 YYDKDF (reference sequence). The CDR3 coding sequence is TGTGCCACCAGCAGAGGAGACAGGGATCGTGGCTACACCTTC. This encodes CATSRGDRDRGYTF.

This clonotype was detected a few times. This chain joins TRBV6-2 or TRBV6-3 and TRBJ1-2, with unresolved D. V lost 4 bases and J 8 bases, leaving 14 bases between the germline ends. This CDR3 is 13 amino acids long. The germline V gene encodes CDR1 MNHEY and CDR2 SVGEGT. CDR3 protein: CASSLGSRQGYTF. The CDR3 region has the DNA TGTGCCAGCAGTTTAGGTAGTCGGCAAGGCTACACCTTC.

The chain employs TRBV10-3 and TRBJ1-4, with 7 bases lining up with TRBD1. V gave up 4 bases and J gave up 6 bases; unmatched junction bases: 8. Germline V CDR1 and CDR2: ENHRY, SYGVKD. This CDR3 region has 15 residues. The CDR3 sequence: CAISASGRGDEKLFF. CDR3 DNA sequence: TGTGCCATCAGTGCGTCGGGCAGGGGGGATGAAAAACTGTTTTTT.

J is TRBJ2-7 and V is TRBV12-3 or TRBV12-4; D gene uncertain. Trimming took off 3 bases at V and 3 bases at J, with 9 bases between the two ends. This CDR3 comprises 13 residues. CDR3 sequence reads: CASSFDTLYEQYF. As DNA, the CDR3 is TGTGCCAGCAGTTTTGACACGCTCTACGAGCAGTACTTC.

This clonotype was observed a few times. J is TRBJ2-3 and V is TRBV5-1; 7 bases agree with TRBD2. This CDR3 comprises 15 residues. In germline, CDR1 is SGHRS, CDR2 YFSETQ. V shed 4 bases and J 2 bases; nucleotides not matched to a gene: 7. The CDR3 here is CASSTHGGNTDTQYF. CDR3 DNA sequence: TGCGCCAGCAGCACCCACGGGGGGAACACAGATACGCAGTATTTT.

The V gene is TRBV27, the J gene TRBJ1-6; 11 nucleotides agree with TRBD1. Trimming removed 5 bases from V and 10 bases from J; junction bases left unmatched: 10. The germline V gene encodes CDR1 MNHEY and CDR2 SMNVEV (reference sequence). The CDR3 has 16 residues. CDR3 in DNA: TGTGCCAGCAGTCTAATGGACAGGGGGCTAGAATCACCCCTCCACTTT. Translating it yields CASSLMDRGLESPLHF.

The chain has TRBV7-2 and TRBJ2-1; 8 nucleotides align to TRBD1. With 4 bases clipped from V and 13 bases from J, the junction kept 12 bases outside the gene matches. The CDR3 runs 14 residues. Per the germline V gene, CDR1 is SGHTA and CDR2 is FQGNSA. The CDR3 here is CASSSRQGSRTQFF. The CDR3 DNA sequence: TGTGCCAGCAGCTCGCGACAGGGGTCGAGGACCCAGTTCTTC.

This chain connects TRBV6-5 to TRBJ1-5; unclear D gene. This CDR3 comprises 13 residues. The germline V gene has CDR1 MNHEY and CDR2 SVGAGI. Trimming removed 5 bases from V and 0 bases from J, with 5 bases in between. DNA of the CDR3: TGTGCCAGCAGTCAGCATAGCAATCAGCCCCAGCATTTT. Translation: CASSQHSNQPQHF.

The rearrangement joins TRBV12-3 or TRBV12-4 to TRBJ1-2; TRBD1 aligns across 9 bases. The J segment lost 5 bases and the V segment lost 4 bases, leaving 8 bases of the junction unmatched. CDR3 size: 15 residues. The CDR3 coding sequence is TGTGCCAGCAGTTACCTATTAGGACAGGGGTATGGCTACACCTTC. Translation gives CASSYLLGQGYGYTF.

The sample holds a few counts of this clonotype. V usage is TRBV7-6 and J usage is TRBJ2-5; D is ambiguous. V gave up 2 bases and J gave up 3 bases, with 4 bases separating them. The CDR3 has 12 residues. The germline V gene has CDR1 SGHVS and CDR2 FNYEAQ. CDR3 protein: CASSLSEETQYF. CDR3 nucleotide sequence: TGTGCCAGCAGCTTATCAGAAGAGACCCAGTACTTC.

The chain carries TRBV6-1 and TRBJ2-4; weak D call: TRBD2 (7 bases). The tail of the sequence fits TRBJ2-7 better, so the J call may be wrong. Germline V gene lookup returns CDR1 MNHNS and CDR2 SASEGT. This CDR3 comprises 15 residues. CDR3 sequence (DNA): TGTGCCAGCAGTGAAATGGCGGGGGCGACCTACGAGCAGTACTTC. Translation: CASSEMAGATYEQYF.

This chain connects TRBV27 to TRBJ2-5, with D perhaps TRBD2 (6 bases). Germline CDR1 and CDR2: MNHEY and SMNVEV (reference sequence). V gave up 0 bases and J gave up 11 bases, with 16 bases separating them. The length of the CDR3 is 14 residues. The CDR3 loop reads CASSLSITTGEQYF. The CDR3 region has the DNA TGTGCCAGCAGTTTATCGATAACAACGGGGGAGCAGTACTTC.

This clonotype was seen a few times. This chain uses TRBV2 with TRBJ2-5, with a weak D call TRBD2 (7 bases). V shed 6 bases and J shed 2 bases, with 13 bases lying between them. Germline loops: CDR1 SNHLY, CDR2 FYNNEI. The length of the CDR3 is 14 residues. DNA for the CDR3: TGTGCCAGCAGGCGGGGGCCTGAACAAGAGACCCAGTACTTC. Its protein is CASRRGPEQETQYF.

In its sample, this clonotype was seen many times. This chain uses TRBV5-1 with TRBJ2-1; 9 bases map to TRBD1. Germline V CDR1 and CDR2: SGHRS, YFSETQ. There are 16 residues in the CDR3. The J segment lost 4 bases and the V segment lost 2 bases, leaving 7 bases of the junction unmatched. CDR3 protein: CASSFNPGQGYNEQFF. CDR3 DNA: TGCGCCAGCAGCTTTAATCCGGGACAGGGATACAATGAGCAGTTCTTC. The complete variable domain, with remaining parts taken from reference TRBV5-1 and TRBJ2-1, reads KAGVTQTPRYLIKTRGQQVTLSCSPISGHRSVSWYQQTPGQGLQFLFEYFSETQRNKGNFPGRFSGRQFSNSRSEMNVSTLELGDSALYLCASSFNPGQGYNEQFFGPGTRLTVL.

The V gene is TRBV7-2, the J gene TRBJ2-3; perhaps TRBD2 as D (6 bases). V dropped 11 bases and J dropped 0 bases, with 6 bases sitting between them. This CDR3 is 11 amino acids long. The germline V gene encodes CDR1 SGHTA and CDR2 FQGNSA. The CDR3 DNA sequence: TGTGCCGCGGGGAGCACAGATACGCAGTATTTT. It translates to CAAGSTDTQYF.

In its sample, this clonotype was seen a few times. V usage is TRBV5-1 and J usage is TRBJ2-3; the D gene is possibly TRBD2 (6 bases). V lost 5 bases to trimming and J lost 6 bases, with 22 bases between them. CDR1 and CDR2 (germline): SGHRS, YFSETQ. This CDR3 spans 16 amino acids. CDR3 region: CASSQHVGGGEDTQYF. The DNA for the CDR3 is TGCGCCAGCAGTCAACACGTGGGGGGAGGAGAGGATACGCAGTATTTT.

The CDR3 spells CASSQVSGKNTEAFF. DNA for the CDR3: TGTGCCAGCAGCCAAGTTTCCGGGAAGAACACTGAAGCTTTCTTT. The chain couples TRBV3-1 to TRBJ1-1; D is unresolved. CDR3 length equals 15 residues. Germline CDR1 is LGHDT and CDR2 is YNNKEL (reference sequence). Trimming stripped 1 base from V and 1 base from J, with 10 bases between. Together with reference TRBV3-1 and TRBJ1-1, the CDR3 gives the full variable domain: DTAVSQTPKYLVTQMGNDKSIKCEQNLGHDTMYWYKQDSKKFLKIMFSYNNKELIINETVPNRFSPKSPDKAHLNLHINSLELGDSAVYFCASSQVSGKNTEAFFGQGTRLTVV.

The rearrangement joins TRBV10-3 to TRBJ1-6, with 9 nucleotides matching TRBD1. The CDR3 extends over 16 amino acids. Germline V gene sequence: CDR1 ENHRY, CDR2 SYGVKD. V dropped 0 bases and J dropped 9; count of bases not matched to a gene: 6. In nucleotides, the CDR3 is TGTGCCATCAGTGAGTCAGGACAGGGGTTCGGTTCACCCCTCCACTTT. It encodes CAISESGQGFGSPLHF.

The chain is built from TRBV5-1 and TRBJ1-1, with D hard to call. The CDR3 length is 14 residues. Germline loops: CDR1 SGHRS, CDR2 YFSETQ. V dropped 0 bases and J dropped 3 bases, with 9 bases sitting between them. The CDR3 nucleotides are TGCGCCAGCAGCTTGGGACGCCTGGACACTGAAGCTTTCTTT. This gives the protein CASSLGRLDTEAFF.

The CDR3 nucleotides are TGCAGTGCTTGGAGACTAGCGCCCGAGCAGTACTTC. Its protein product is CSAWRLAPEQYF. This chain links TRBV20-1 with TRBJ2-7, with 8 nucleotides matching TRBD2. The V gene's germline CDR1 is DFQATT and CDR2 SNEGSKA (reference sequence). There are 12 residues in the CDR3. V shed 5 bases, J shed 6 bases, and the junction held 6 bases outside the gene matches.

This clonotype was counted a few times. The rearrangement links TRBV5-1 to TRBJ1-1, with 10 bases fitting TRBD1. V lost 4 bases to trimming and J lost 4 bases; unmatched junction nucleotides: 4. This CDR3 is built from 14 residues. Germline CDR1 reads SGHRS; CDR2 reads YFSETQ. The CDR3 spells CASSPGTGVTEAFF. DNA of the CDR3: TGCGCCAGCAGCCCCGGGACAGGGGTCACTGAAGCTTTCTTT.